This TCR beta chain is drawn from a study of technical replicates of blood from a few donors. This clone has only one observation. Sequencing was performed with immunoSEQ multiplex PCR; in TCRdb, only in-frame clones are kept and a portion is missing. Of tens of thousands of clones listed, about 92% are singletons. CDR3 length equals 15 residues. Germline CDR1 MRHNA, CDR2 SNTAGT. Trimming removed 0 bases from V and 3 bases from J; junction bases left unmatched: 0. The source is a human donor in good health. The sample was T cells isolated from PBMCs. The rearrangement links TRBV6-4 to TRBJ2-1; the match to TRBD1 covers 9 bases. CDR3 sequence reads: CASSDSTGGYNEQFF. For the CDR3, the DNA is TGTGCCAGCAGTGACTCGACAGGGGGCTACAATGAGCAGTTCTTC.